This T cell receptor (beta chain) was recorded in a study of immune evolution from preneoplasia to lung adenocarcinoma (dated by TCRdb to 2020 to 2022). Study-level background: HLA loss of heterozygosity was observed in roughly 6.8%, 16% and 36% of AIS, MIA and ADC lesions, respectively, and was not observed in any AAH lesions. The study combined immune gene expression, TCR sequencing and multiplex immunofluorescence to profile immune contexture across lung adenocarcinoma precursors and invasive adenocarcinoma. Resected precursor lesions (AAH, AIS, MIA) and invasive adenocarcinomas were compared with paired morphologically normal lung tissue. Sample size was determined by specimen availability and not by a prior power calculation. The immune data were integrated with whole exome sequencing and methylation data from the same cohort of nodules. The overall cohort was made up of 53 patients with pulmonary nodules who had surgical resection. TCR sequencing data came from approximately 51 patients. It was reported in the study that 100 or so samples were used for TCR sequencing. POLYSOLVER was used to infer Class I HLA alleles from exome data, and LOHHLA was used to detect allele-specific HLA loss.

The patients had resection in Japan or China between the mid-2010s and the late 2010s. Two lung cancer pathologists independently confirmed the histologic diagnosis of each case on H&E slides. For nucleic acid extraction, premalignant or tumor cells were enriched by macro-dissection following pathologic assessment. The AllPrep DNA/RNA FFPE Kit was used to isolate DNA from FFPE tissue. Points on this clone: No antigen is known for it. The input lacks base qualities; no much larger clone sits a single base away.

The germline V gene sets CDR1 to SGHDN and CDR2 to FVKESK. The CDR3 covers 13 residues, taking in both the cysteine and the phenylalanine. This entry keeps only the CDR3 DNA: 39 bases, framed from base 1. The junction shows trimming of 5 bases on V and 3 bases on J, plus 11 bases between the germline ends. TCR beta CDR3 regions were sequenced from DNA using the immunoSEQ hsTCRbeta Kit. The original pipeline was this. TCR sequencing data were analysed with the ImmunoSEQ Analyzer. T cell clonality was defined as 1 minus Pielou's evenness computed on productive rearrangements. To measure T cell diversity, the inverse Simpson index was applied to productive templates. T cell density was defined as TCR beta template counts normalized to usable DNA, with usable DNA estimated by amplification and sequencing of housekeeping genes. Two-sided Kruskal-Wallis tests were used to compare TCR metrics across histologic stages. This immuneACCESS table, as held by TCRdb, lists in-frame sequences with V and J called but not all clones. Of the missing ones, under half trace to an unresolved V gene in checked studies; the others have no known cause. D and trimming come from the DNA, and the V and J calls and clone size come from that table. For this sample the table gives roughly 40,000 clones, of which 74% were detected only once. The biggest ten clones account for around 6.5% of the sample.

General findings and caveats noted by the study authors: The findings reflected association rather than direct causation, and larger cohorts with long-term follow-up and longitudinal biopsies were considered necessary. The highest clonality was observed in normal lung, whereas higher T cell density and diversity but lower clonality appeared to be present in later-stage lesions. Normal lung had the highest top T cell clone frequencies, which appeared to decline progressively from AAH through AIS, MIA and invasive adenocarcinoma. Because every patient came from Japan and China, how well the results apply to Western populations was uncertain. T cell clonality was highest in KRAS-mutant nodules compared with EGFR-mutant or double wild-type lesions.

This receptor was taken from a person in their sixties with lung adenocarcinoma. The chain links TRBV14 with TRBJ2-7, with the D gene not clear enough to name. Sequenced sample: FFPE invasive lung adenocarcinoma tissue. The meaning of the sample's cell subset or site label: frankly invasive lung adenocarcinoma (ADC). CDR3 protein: CASSTGSYYEQYF. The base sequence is TGTGCCAGCAGCACCGGCAGTTACTACGAGCAGTACTTC.